This paragraph reports one T cell receptor beta chain. The sample is drawn from a study of CD8 T cells in Susac syndrome. Study as a whole: Patients with Susac syndrome were therapy-naive, taking corticosteroids, with some also receiving intravenous immunoglobulin, or taking intravenous immunoglobulin alone at the time their blood was drawn.

This CDR3 spans 16 amino acids. The germline V gene has CDR1 LGHDT and CDR2 YNNKEL (reference sequence). V dropped 6 bases and J dropped 2 bases, with 18 bases sitting between them. FACS enriched CD8+ TEMRA cells, while bulk CD8+ and CD4+ were negatively isolated. An amount of RNA that ranged from roughly 0.45 to 1 ug was reverse transcribed with random hexamers. Amplification of the TCR beta CDR3 was carried out by immunoSEQ multiplex PCR, which spanned a total of 54 Vbeta and 13 Jbeta segments. TCRdb re-called the immunoSEQ multiplex PCR reads with MiXCR, one entry per CDR3 protein. The sample lists roughly 110,000 distinct CDR3 sequences; around 94% were seen once.

The chain carries TRBV3-1 and TRBJ2-3; D is perhaps TRBD2 (6 bases). The material sequenced was CD8+ T cells from PBMCs. The sequence came from a human donor with Susac syndrome. CDR3 bases: TGTGCCAGCAGTCCCTCTATAGCGGCCCTCACAGATACGCAGTATTTT. This encodes CASSPSIAALTDTQYF.